The next 3 T cell receptor beta chains were all read from a single sample in a study of T cell responses to AZD1222 COVID-19 vaccine. TCRdb keeps only in-frame clones here, not all; method: immunoSEQ multiplex PCR. The sample includes under 120,000 clones, about 92% seen only once; the top ten take about 1.2%. The specimen comprised peripheral blood, sampled on day 0 of AZD1222 vaccination. The receptors here all came from an adult in good health.

The chain employs TRBV19 and TRBJ1-2; D call uncertain. From germline, CDR1 is LNHDA and CDR2 SQIVND (reference sequence). Trimming cost V 0 bases and J 4 bases, with 12 bases left between them. The CDR3 loop spans 15 amino acids. In DNA form, the CDR3 reads TGTGCCAGTAGTATAGAGAGAGGAAGGGCCTATGGCTACACCTTC. Translating it yields CASSIERGRAYGYTF.

The chain couples TRBV4-3 to TRBJ1-4, with D possibly TRBD1 on 6 matching bases. The CDR3 sequence is 15 residues long. Germline V lookup: CDR1 LGHNA, CDR2 YSLEER. Trimming took off 3 bases at V and 4 bases at J, with 12 bases between the two ends. CDR3 DNA: TGCGCCAGCAGCCATTACAGGGCAGATAATGAAAAACTGTTTTTT. Its protein is CASSHYRADNEKLFF.

CDR3 in DNA: TGTGCCAGCAGTGAACAGGCAGAACAACTGTTTTTT. Translated, it gives CASSEQAEQLFF. The chain is built from TRBV2 and TRBJ1-4; D is unclear. Germline-derived CDR1 and CDR2 are SNHLY and FYNNEI. This CDR3 region has 12 residues. Trimming cost V 2 bases and J 12 bases, with 10 bases left between them. The full variable domain, rest sourced from reference TRBV2 and TRBJ1-4, is EPEVTQTPSHQVTQMGQEVILRCVPISNHLYFYWYRQILGQKVEFLVSFYNNEISEKSEIFDDQFSVERPDGSNFTLKIRSTKLEDSAMYFCASSEQAEQLFFGSGTQLSVL.